The T cell receptor beta chain described here comes from a study of shared clonotypes between healthy human individuals. Regarding the study as a whole: Rarefaction revealed incomplete sorted-subset sequencing despite large depth.

Details on this clone: The antigen is undetermined.

V shed 0 bases and J shed 2 bases, with 14 bases lying between them. Per the germline V gene, CDR1 is SGDLS and CDR2 is YYNGEE. The CDR3 contains 16 residues. Every immunoSEQ plate was one replicate of a subset's evenly spread DNA. The protocol was immunoSEQ multiplex PCR, while the TCRdb copy is restricted to in-frame clones and leaves out a portion. The profile shows about 1.5 million clones, 98% of them singletons. The sequence was obtained from a man aged 30 to 45 in good health. Sequenced sample: naive CD4+ T cells sorted from blood. Subset described: CD45RA+ positively selected. The rearrangement joins TRBV9 to TRBJ2-5; D may be TRBD2 (5 bases). The CDR3 protein is CASSVARALGQETQYF. Here the CDR3 DNA reads TGTGCCAGCAGCGTAGCGAGGGCATTGGGGCAAGAGACCCAGTACTTC.